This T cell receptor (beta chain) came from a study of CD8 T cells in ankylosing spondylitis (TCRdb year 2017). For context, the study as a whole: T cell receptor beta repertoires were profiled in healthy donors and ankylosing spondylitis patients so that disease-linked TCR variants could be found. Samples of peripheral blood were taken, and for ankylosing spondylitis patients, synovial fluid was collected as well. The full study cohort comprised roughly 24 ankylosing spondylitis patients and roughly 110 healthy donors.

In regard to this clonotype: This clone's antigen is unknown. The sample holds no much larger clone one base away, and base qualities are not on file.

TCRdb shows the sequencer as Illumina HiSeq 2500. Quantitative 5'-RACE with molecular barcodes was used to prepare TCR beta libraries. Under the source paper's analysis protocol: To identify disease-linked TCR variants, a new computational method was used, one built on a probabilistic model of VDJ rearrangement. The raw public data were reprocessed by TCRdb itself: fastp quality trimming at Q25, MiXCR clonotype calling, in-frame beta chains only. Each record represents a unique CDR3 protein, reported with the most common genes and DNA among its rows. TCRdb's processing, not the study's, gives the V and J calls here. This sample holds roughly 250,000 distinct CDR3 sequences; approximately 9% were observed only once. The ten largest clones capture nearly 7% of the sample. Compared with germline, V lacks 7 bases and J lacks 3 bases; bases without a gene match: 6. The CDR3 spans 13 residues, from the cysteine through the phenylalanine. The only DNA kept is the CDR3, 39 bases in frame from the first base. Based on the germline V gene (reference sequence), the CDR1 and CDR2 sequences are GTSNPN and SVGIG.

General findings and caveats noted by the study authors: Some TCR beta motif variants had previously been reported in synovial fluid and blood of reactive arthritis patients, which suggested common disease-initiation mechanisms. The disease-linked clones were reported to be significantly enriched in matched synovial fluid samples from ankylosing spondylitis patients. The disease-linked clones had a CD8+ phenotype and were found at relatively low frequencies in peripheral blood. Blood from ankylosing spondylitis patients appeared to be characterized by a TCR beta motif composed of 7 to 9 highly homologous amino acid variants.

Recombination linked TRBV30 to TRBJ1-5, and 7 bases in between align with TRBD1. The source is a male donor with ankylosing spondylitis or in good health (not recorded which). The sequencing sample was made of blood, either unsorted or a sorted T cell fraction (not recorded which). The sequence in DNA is TGTGCCTTTGAACAGGGGAACAATCAGCCCCAGCATTTT. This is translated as CAFEQGNNQPQHF. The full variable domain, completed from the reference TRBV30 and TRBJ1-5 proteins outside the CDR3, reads SQTIHQWPATLVQPVGSPLSLECTVEGTSNPNLYWYRQAAGRGLQLLFYSVGIGQISSEVPQNLSASRPQDRQFILSSKKLLLSDSGFYLCAFEQGNNQPQHFGDGTRLSIL.